Shown below are 25 T cell receptor beta chains from a single sample sequenced in a study of chronic HIV infection and antiretroviral therapy. TCRdb analysed the 5' RACE reads with MiXCR anew, one entry per CDR3 protein. Of just over 30,000 distinct CDR3 sequences listed, 7% to 10% are singletons. The material sequenced was peripheral blood. These receptors were taken from an adult who had HIV and had not received antiretroviral therapy, or was an uninfected healthy control (not recorded which).

On this clonotype itself: The CDR3 end shows no conserved phenylalanine or tryptophan, and so a read error is likely. The rearrangement uses TRBV7-3 and TRBJ2-3; 7 nucleotides line up with TRBD1. Germline assignment: CDR1 SGHTA and CDR2 FQGTGA. The V gene end was trimmed by 3 bases and the J gene end by 2 bases; junction bases not matched to a gene: 2. CDR3 length equals 14 residues. The CDR3 spells CASSFDRDTDTQYI. The CDR3 DNA reads TGTGCCAGCAGCTTCGACAGGGACACAGATACGCAGTATATT.

This clonotype was detected a few times. The gene calls are TRBV7-9 and TRBJ2-5; 10 bases match TRBD1. The CDR3 extends over 15 amino acids. Germline CDR1 is SEHNR and CDR2 is FQNEAQ (reference sequence). With V trimmed by 4 bases and J by 4 bases, 6 bases remained unmatched. CDR3 sequence: CASSSPDRGPETQYF. The DNA of the CDR3 is TGTGCCAGCAGCTCACCTGACAGGGGGCCAGAGACCCAGTACTTC.

This clonotype was counted at least ten times. The V call is TRBV15, the J call TRBJ2-7; D is undetermined. CDR3 length: 13 residues. Germline CDR1 LNHNV, CDR2 YYDKDF (reference sequence). V was trimmed by 1 base and J by 5 bases, leaving 9 bases between them. CDR3 nucleotides: TGTGCCACCAGCAGAGTTGCATCTAACGAGCAGTACTTC. It codes for CATSRVASNEQYF.

Many counts were recorded for this clonotype. The chain couples TRBV24-1 to TRBJ2-3; 9 nucleotides line up with TRBD2. CDR1 and CDR2 (germline): KGHDR, SFDVKD. Trimming took 4 bases from V and 1 from J; bases not matched to a gene: 2. This CDR3 has 15 amino acids. CDR3 nucleotide sequence: TGTGCCACCAGTGAGACTAGCGGAGGCACAGATACGCAGTATTTT. Translation: CATSETSGGTDTQYF.

This clonotype was counted at least ten times. V and J are TRBV6-6 and TRBJ2-6; the D is unclear. From germline, CDR1 is MNHNY and CDR2 SVGAGI (reference sequence). V shed 10 bases and J shed 0 bases, with 10 bases lying between them. This CDR3 region has 14 residues. CDR3 bases: TGTGCCATCTCCGGGTCCTCTGGGGCCAACGTCCTGACTTTC. This codes for CAISGSSGANVLTF.

This clonotype was recorded many times. The rearrangement links TRBV7-9 to TRBJ1-2; 9 nucleotides align to TRBD1. Germline V gene sequence: CDR1 SEHNR, CDR2 FQNEAQ (reference sequence). The CDR3 extends over 13 amino acids. The ends lost 5 bases at V and 7 bases at J; junction bases unmatched: 5. CDR3 protein: CASSLAQGAGYTF. The DNA of the CDR3 is TGTGCCAGCAGCCTTGCACAGGGGGCTGGCTACACCTTC. Complete variable domain (other parts from reference TRBV7-9 and TRBJ1-2): DTGVSQNPRHKITKRGQNVTFRCDPISEHNRLYWYRQTLGQGPEFLTYFQNEAQLEKSRLLSDRFSAERPKGSFSTLEIQRTEQGDSAMYLCASSLAQGAGYTFGSGTRLTVV.

This clonotype was detected a few times. The rearrangement links TRBV7-6 to TRBJ2-3; D may correspond to TRBD1 or TRBD2 (5 bases each). From germline, CDR1 is SGHVS and CDR2 FNYEAQ. The V end lost 5 bases, the J end lost 4 bases, and 10 bases lay between the germline ends. The CDR3 loop spans 13 amino acids. For the CDR3, the DNA is TGTGCCAGCAGCACCCGGGACCCAGATACGCAGTATTTT. It is translated as CASSTRDPDTQYF. The full variable domain, with the rest looked up from reference TRBV7-6 and TRBJ2-3, is GAGVSQSPRYKVTKRGQDVALRCDPISGHVSLYWYRQALGQGPEFLTYFNYEAQQDKSGLPNDRFSAERPEGSISTLTIQRTEQRDSAMYRCASSTRDPDTQYFGPGTRLTVL.

This clonotype was detected many times. The chain's CDR3 is CASSPDRLNSPLHF. DNA for the CDR3: TGTGCCAGCAGCCCGGACAGGTTGAATTCACCCCTCCACTTT. The chain joins TRBV2 to TRBJ1-6, with 7 bases matching TRBD1. The CDR3 is 14 amino acids. Losses at the gene ends were 6 bases for V and 7 bases for J; bases not matched to a gene: 6. Germline loops: CDR1 SNHLY, CDR2 FYNNEI.

The gene calls are TRBV6-6 and TRBJ2-7, with TRBD1 as a possible D gene (6 bases). This CDR3 region has 15 residues. CDR1 and CDR2 from the germline V gene are MNHNY and SVGAGI (reference sequence). Deletions cut 8 bases from V and 2 bases from J, with 19 bases between. The CDR3 here is CASWWGSGAPYEQYF. DNA of the CDR3: TGTGCCAGCTGGTGGGGGTCAGGGGCCCCCTACGAGCAGTACTTC.

This clonotype was seen repeatedly, ten times or more. This sequence joins TRBV6-4 and TRBJ2-3; the D is unclear. The CDR3 totals 19 residues. Trimming left V 0 bases short and J 2 bases short, with 21 bases between. Germline CDR1 is MRHNA and CDR2 is SNTAGT. The CDR3 bases are TGTGCCAGCAGTGACTCCAAAAGCGACCAACCCTCAGTCACAGATACGCAGTATTTT. It codes for CASSDSKSDQPSVTDTQYF.

This clonotype was counted a few times. This sequence joins TRBV4-1 and TRBJ2-2, with D unresolved. The CDR3 covers 12 residues. V shed 3 bases and J shed 1 base, with 0 bases lying between them. The germline V gene has CDR1 MGHRA and CDR2 YSYEKL. CDR3 region: CASSQNTGELFF. CDR3 coding DNA: TGCGCCAGCAGCCAGAACACCGGGGAGCTGTTTTTT.

There are a few counts of this clonotype. J is TRBJ2-3 and V is TRBV20-1; D call uncertain. Trimming removed 0 bases from V and 3 bases from J, with 13 bases in between. This CDR3 contains 15 residues. The germline V gene has CDR1 DFQATT and CDR2 SNEGSKA (reference sequence). DNA of the CDR3: TGCAGTGCTAGAGATCGGAGCCCAAGAACAGATACGCAGTATTTT. Translated, it gives CSARDRSPRTDTQYF.

J is TRBJ2-5 and V is TRBV29-1, with D perhaps TRBD1 (6 bases). The CDR3 consists of 12 residues. Trimming left V 3 bases short and J 5 bases short, with 10 bases between. The germline V gene encodes CDR1 SQVTM and CDR2 ANQGSEA. The CDR3 here is CSVDGRGETQYF. The CDR3 DNA follows: TGCAGCGTTGACGGCAGGGGTGAGACCCAGTACTTC.

The genes are TRBV29-1 and TRBJ2-3, with TRBD2 identical over 10 bases. The CDR3 is 14 residues long. Looked up from germline, CDR1 is SQVTM and CDR2 is ANQGSEA. Trimming cost V 7 bases and J 7 bases; bases outside gene matches: 11. The CDR3 sequence: CSGYGPSGGHTQYF. The CDR3, as DNA: TGCAGCGGCTACGGGCCTAGCGGGGGCCATACGCAGTATTTT.

This clonotype was picked up a small number of times. This chain links TRBV4-3 with TRBJ1-2, with 10 bases aligning to TRBD1. This CDR3 spans 20 amino acids. Trimming took 0 bases from V and 7 from J; bases not matched to a gene: 20. Germline assignment: CDR1 LGHNA and CDR2 YSLEER. The CDR3 is CASSQDLTHRDRGSIRGYTF. CDR3 nucleotide sequence: TGCGCCAGCAGCCAAGATCTTACCCACCGGGACAGGGGCTCGATCCGTGGCTACACCTTC.

This clonotype was picked up many times. V gene TRBV28 combines with J gene TRBJ1-1; tentatively, D is TRBD1 (6 bases). This CDR3 is 12 amino acids long. V lost 4 bases to trimming and J lost 5 bases, with 8 bases between them. Germline CDR1 and CDR2: MDHEN and SYDVKM. The CDR3 coding sequence is TGTGCCAGCAGTTGGAGGGGGACTGAAGCTTTCTTT. Translated: CASSWRGTEAFF.

The V and J genes are TRBV24-1 and TRBJ2-2, with D tentatively TRBD1 or TRBD2 (5 bases each). The germline V and J ends were trimmed by 3 bases and 0 bases, with 16 bases remaining between them. Germline V gene sequence: CDR1 KGHDR, CDR2 SFDVKD. The CDR3 spans 18 residues. The CDR3 DNA reads TGTGCCACCAGTGATCAAAAACGGGGCAGTTCGAACACCGGGGAGCTGTTTTTT. Translated, it gives CATSDQKRGSSNTGELFF.

V usage is TRBV20-1 and J usage is TRBJ1-2; possible D gene TRBD1, 6 bases. The CDR3 length is 14 residues. The V and J ends lost 4 bases and 3 bases respectively, with 15 bases between them. CDR1 is DFQATT and CDR2 is SNEGSKA in the germline V gene (reference sequence). The CDR3 sequence: CSAIIKTGDYGYTF. The DNA for the CDR3 is TGCAGTGCTATCATAAAGACAGGCGACTATGGCTACACCTTC.

As for this clonotype: A much larger clone differs by one base, so this may be a read error. CDR3 amino acids: CACSESDTGELFF. The CDR3 region has the DNA TGTGCCTGCAGTGAATCGGACACCGGGGAGCTGTTTTTT. The rearrangement joins TRBV6-4 to TRBJ2-2; D call uncertain. From germline, CDR1 is MRHNA and CDR2 SNTAGT. This CDR3 has 13 residues.

This clonotype was recorded at least ten times. The rearrangement uses TRBV9 and TRBJ2-1, with 8 nucleotides matching TRBD1. Germline values: CDR1 SGDLS, CDR2 YYNGEE. The CDR3 runs to 17 residues. Germline trimming cut 0 bases from V and 5 bases from J; bases unmatched to any gene: 10. CDR3 coding DNA: TGTGCCAGCAGCGTAGATTCTTGGGACAGGATAAACAATGAGCAGTTCTTC. The encoded protein is CASSVDSWDRINNEQFF.

This clonotype appeared many times. The DNA of the CDR3 is TGCAGCGTTGAAGTTTGGGACCAGGCTATCGACGAGCAGTACTTC. Protein product: CSVEVWDQAIDEQYF. The chain is built from TRBV29-1 and TRBJ2-7; D possibly uses TRBD1 or TRBD2 (5 bases each). The germline V gene has CDR1 SQVTM and CDR2 ANQGSEA. This CDR3 region has 15 residues. The V end lost 1 base, the J end lost 5 bases, and 18 bases lay between the germline ends.

This clonotype occurred a few times. V is TRBV2 and J is TRBJ2-3, with 8 bases aligning to TRBD2. Per the germline V gene, CDR1 is SNHLY and CDR2 is FYNNEI. The V gene end was trimmed by 10 bases and the J gene end by 6 bases; junction bases not matched to a gene: 6. CDR3 size: 12 residues. The CDR3 loop reads CANGTSRDTQYF. In DNA, the CDR3 is TGTGCCAACGGGACTAGTCGGGATACGCAGTATTTT.

This chain joins TRBV5-1 and TRBJ2-3; 7 positions agree with TRBD1. The CDR3 length is 15 residues. Germline V gene lookup returns CDR1 SGHRS and CDR2 YFSETQ. The V and J ends lost 2 bases and 0 bases, in that order; junction bases with no gene match: 3. Here the CDR3 reads CASSFTGQSTDTQYF. The CDR3 bases are TGCGCCAGCAGCTTCACGGGACAGAGCACAGATACGCAGTATTTT.

This clonotype occurred many times. CDR3 sequence reads: CASSQDSEQYF. The DNA of the CDR3 is TGTGCCAGCAGCCAAGATTCCGAGCAGTACTTC. J is TRBJ2-7 and V is TRBV4-2; D ambiguous. The CDR3 extends over 11 amino acids. Deletions cut 0 bases from V and 6 bases from J, with 3 bases between. Looked up from germline, CDR1 is LGHNA and CDR2 is YNFKEQ.

This clonotype has only a few counts. The chain employs TRBV27 and TRBJ2-2, with no clear D. Germline-derived CDR1 and CDR2 are MNHEY and SMNVEV (reference sequence). The CDR3 consists of 13 residues. With 4 bases removed from V and 6 bases from J, the gap between germline ends came to 9 bases. This CDR3 is CASSSLLPGELFF. CDR3 nucleotide sequence: TGTGCCAGCAGTTCTTTGCTTCCCGGGGAGCTGTTTTTT.